The rows below give T cell receptor beta chains drawn from one sample of a study of T-cell memory formation after mild COVID-19. In TCRdb, the 5' RACE reads were re-called with MiXCR into one record per CDR3 protein. The sample records 300,000 to 350,000 distinct CDR3 sequences, approximately 13% being singletons. Sequenced sample: PBMCs or a T cell subset sorted from them (not recorded which). All receptors derive from a man between 18 and 29 years old who had mild COVID-19 (a few samples of this study predate the infection). Cell type and time point are not known. The CDR3 runs from the conserved cysteine through the conserved F or W. D genes are given only for firm matches. Some rows have no size entry. The others give once, few or many, or a class for an expanded clone.

CDR3aa: CASTLSLTDLTGELFF
CDR3nt: TGTGCCAGCACCCTATCTTTGACGGACCTCACCGGGGAGCTGTTTTTT
v_gene: TRBV7-2
abundance: few
j_gene: TRBJ2-2
len: 16
d_gene: .

CDR3aa: CAWTFPDTYEQYF
CDR3nt: TGTGCCTGGACCTTCCCGGACACCTACGAGCAGTACTTC
v_gene: TRBV30
abundance: .
j_gene: TRBJ2-7
len: 13
d_gene: .

CDR3aa: CASRDRGYSGELFF
CDR3nt: TGTGCCAGCAGGGACAGGGGGTATTCCGGGGAGCTGTTTTTT
v_gene: TRBV2
abundance: few
j_gene: TRBJ2-2
len: 14
d_gene: TRBD1

CDR3aa: CASSLLELETQYF
CDR3nt: TGTGCCAGCAGTTTACTAGAACTAGAGACCCAGTACTTC
v_gene: TRBV12-3/TRBV12-4
abundance: .
j_gene: TRBJ2-5
len: 13
d_gene: .

CDR3aa: CASSPVTGSNQPQHF
CDR3nt: TGTGCCAGCTCACCCGTTACAGGGAGCAATCAGCCCCAGCATTTT
v_gene: TRBV18
abundance: .
j_gene: TRBJ1-5
len: 15
d_gene: .

CDR3aa: CSAIGTNTDTQYF
CDR3nt: TGCAGTGCTATCGGGACTAACACAGATACGCAGTATTTT
v_gene: TRBV20-1
abundance: few
j_gene: TRBJ2-3
len: 13
d_gene: TRBD2

CDR3aa: CASSLETGSTGELFF
CDR3nt: TGTGCCAGCAGCTTGGAGACAGGGAGCACCGGGGAGCTGTTTTTT
v_gene: TRBV5-4
abundance: .
j_gene: TRBJ2-2
len: 15
d_gene: TRBD1

CDR3aa: CASSQDFGQGRAETQYF
CDR3nt: TGTGCCAGCAGCCAAGACTTCGGACAGGGGCGCGCAGAGACCCAGTACTTC
v_gene: TRBV4-2
abundance: few
j_gene: TRBJ2-5
len: 17
d_gene: TRBD1

CDR3aa: CSASPPPMGEQYF
CDR3nt: TGCAGTGCTAGCCCCCCCCCAATGGGCGAGCAGTACTTC
v_gene: TRBV20-1
abundance: few
j_gene: TRBJ2-7
len: 13
d_gene: .

CDR3aa: CASSPETSGGADTQYF
CDR3nt: TGTGCCAGCAGTCCCGAGACTAGCGGGGGAGCAGATACGCAGTATTTT
v_gene: TRBV6-5
abundance: few
j_gene: TRBJ2-3
len: 16
d_gene: TRBD2

CDR3aa: CASSQGQAEAFF
CDR3nt: TGTGCCAGCAGCCAAGGCCAGGCTGAAGCTTTCTTT
v_gene: TRBV3-1
abundance: many
j_gene: TRBJ1-1
len: 12
d_gene: .